This TCR beta chain is drawn from a study of early T cells in non-severe SARS-CoV-2 infection. At the level of the study: Sequencing input comprised bulk RNA from unsorted whole blood; chain pairing was not available.

In regard to this clonotype: A much more abundant neighbour one base away suggests this may be a read error.

Per germline, CDR1 SGHNT and CDR2 YENEEA. The CDR3 is 15 residues long. Via MiXCR, TCRdb re-called the 5' RACE reads, giving one row per CDR3 protein. The profile shows almost 45,000 distinct CDR3 sequences, 5.5% to 7.5% of them singletons. V usage is TRBV11-3 and J usage is TRBJ2-7; TRBD1 matches 8 bases. The clonotype comes from an adult who was a healthcare worker with PCR-confirmed SARS-CoV-2 infection or an uninfected control (not recorded which). Sequencing used whole blood. The DNA of the CDR3 is TGTGTCAGCAGCCAAGGGGTACAGGGGGCCTACGAGCAGTACTTC. Its translation is CVSSQGVQGAYEQYF.